This T cell receptor beta chain emerged from a study of glioma-infiltrating T cells after dendritic cell vaccination. V trimming: 0 bases; J trimming: 4 bases; junction bases outside the gene matches: 5. The CDR3 is made up of 14 amino acids. Per the germline V gene, CDR1 is SQVTM and CDR2 is ANQGSEA. Assay: immunoSEQ multiplex PCR; the TCRdb copy retains only in-frame clones and omits some. This table holds around 100,000 clones, about four fifths found once. This clone was recorded only once. The sequencing used blood, collected before dendritic cell vaccination. This chain links TRBV29-1 with TRBJ2-7, with TRBD1 matching 8 bases. This receptor was identified in a human donor with glioblastoma. The CDR3 protein is CSVEDGNRGYEQYF. In DNA, the CDR3 is TGCAGCGTTGAAGATGGAAACAGGGGGTACGAGCAGTACTTC.